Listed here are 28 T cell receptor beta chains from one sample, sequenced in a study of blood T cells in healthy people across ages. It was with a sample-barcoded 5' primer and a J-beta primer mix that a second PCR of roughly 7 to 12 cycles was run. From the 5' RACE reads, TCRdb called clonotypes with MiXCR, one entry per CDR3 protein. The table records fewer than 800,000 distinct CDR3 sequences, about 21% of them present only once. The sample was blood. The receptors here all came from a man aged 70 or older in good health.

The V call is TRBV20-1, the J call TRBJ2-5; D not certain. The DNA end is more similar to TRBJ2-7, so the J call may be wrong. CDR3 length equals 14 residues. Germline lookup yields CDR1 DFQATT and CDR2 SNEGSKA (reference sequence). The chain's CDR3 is CSASTGVSSYEQYF. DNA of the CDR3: TGCAGTGCTAGTACCGGAGTCAGCTCCTACGAGCAGTACTTC.

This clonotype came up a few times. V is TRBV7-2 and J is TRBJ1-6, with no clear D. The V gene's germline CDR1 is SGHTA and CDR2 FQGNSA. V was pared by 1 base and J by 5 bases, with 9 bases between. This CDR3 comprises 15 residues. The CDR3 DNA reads TGTGCCAGCAGCTTAGAGGTTTTGGATAATTCACCCCTCCACTTT. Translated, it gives CASSLEVLDNSPLHF.

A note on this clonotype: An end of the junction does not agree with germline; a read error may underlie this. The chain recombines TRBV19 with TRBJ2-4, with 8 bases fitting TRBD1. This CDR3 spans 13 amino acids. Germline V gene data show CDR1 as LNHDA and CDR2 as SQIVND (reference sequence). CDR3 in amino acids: CAGSSGGRNIQYF. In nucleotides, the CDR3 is TGTGCCGGTAGTTCAGGGGGCAGAAACATTCAGTACTTC.

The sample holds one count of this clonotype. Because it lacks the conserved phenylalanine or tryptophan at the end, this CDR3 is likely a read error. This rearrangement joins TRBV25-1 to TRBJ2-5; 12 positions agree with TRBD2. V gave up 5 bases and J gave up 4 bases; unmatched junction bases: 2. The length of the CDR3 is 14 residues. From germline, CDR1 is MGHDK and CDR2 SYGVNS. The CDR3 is CASSLTSGRETQYS. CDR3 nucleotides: TGTGCCAGCAGTTTGACTAGCGGGAGAGAGACCCAGTACTCC.

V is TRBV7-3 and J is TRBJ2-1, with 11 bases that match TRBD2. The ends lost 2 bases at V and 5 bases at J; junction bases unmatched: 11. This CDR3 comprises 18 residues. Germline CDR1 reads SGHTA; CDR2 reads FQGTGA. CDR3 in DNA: TGTGCCAGCAGCTTAGGGCCCGGGACTAGCGGTCTAAACAATGAGCAGTTCTTC. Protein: CASSLGPGTSGLNNEQFF.

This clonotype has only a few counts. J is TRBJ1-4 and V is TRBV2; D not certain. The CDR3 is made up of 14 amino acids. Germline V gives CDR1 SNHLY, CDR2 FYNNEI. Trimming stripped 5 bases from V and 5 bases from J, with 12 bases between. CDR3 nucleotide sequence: TGTGCCAGCAGTAAGGAGCAGCCAAATGAAAAACTGTTTTTT. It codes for CASSKEQPNEKLFF.

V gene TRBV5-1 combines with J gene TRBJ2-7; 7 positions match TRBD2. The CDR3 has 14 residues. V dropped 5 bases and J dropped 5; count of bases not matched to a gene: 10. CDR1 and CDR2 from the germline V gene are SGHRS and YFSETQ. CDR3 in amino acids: CASSGTTAGNEQYF. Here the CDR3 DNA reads TGCGCCAGCAGTGGGACTACAGCCGGGAACGAGCAGTACTTC.

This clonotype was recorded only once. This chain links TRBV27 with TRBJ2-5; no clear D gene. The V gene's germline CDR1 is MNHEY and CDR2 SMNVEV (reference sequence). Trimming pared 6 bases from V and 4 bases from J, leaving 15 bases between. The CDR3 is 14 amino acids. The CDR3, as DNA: TGTGCCAGCAGCACCTCGATTCCCAGAGAGACCCAGTACTTC. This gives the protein CASSTSIPRETQYF.

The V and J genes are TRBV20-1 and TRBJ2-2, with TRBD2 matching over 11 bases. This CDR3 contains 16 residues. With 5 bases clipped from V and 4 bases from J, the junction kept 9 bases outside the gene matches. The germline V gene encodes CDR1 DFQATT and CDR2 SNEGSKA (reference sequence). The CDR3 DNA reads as TGCAGTGCTTTCGCTAGCGGGAGGCCGACCACCGGGGAGCTGTTTTTT. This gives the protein CSAFASGRPTTGELFF.

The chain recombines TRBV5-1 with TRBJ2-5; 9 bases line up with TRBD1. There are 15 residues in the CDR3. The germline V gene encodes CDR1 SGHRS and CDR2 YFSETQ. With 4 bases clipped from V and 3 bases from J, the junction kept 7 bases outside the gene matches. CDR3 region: CASSRPGQGEETQYF. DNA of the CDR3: TGCGCCAGCAGCCGGCCGGGACAGGGCGAAGAGACCCAGTACTTC.

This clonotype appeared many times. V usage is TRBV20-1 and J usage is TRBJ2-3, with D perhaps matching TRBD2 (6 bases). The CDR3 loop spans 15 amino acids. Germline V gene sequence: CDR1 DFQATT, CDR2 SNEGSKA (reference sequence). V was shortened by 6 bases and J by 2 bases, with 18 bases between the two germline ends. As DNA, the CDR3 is TGCAGTGCCCCTCTTGGTAGCGGATACACAGATACGCAGTATTTT. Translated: CSAPLGSGYTDTQYF.

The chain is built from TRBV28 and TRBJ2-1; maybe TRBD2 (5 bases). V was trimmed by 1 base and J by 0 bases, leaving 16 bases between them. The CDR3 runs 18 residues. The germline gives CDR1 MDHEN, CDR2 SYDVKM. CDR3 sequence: CASSLLAKRRSSYNEQFF. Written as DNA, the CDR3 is TGTGCCAGCAGTTTATTAGCCAAGCGGAGAAGCTCCTACAATGAGCAGTTCTTC.

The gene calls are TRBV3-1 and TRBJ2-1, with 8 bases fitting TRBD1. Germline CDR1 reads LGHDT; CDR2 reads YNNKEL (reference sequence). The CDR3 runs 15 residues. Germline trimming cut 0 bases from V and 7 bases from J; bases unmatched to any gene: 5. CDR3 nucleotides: TGTGCCAGCAGCCAAGAGGACAGGGACACTAATGAGCAGTTCTTC. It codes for CASSQEDRDTNEQFF.

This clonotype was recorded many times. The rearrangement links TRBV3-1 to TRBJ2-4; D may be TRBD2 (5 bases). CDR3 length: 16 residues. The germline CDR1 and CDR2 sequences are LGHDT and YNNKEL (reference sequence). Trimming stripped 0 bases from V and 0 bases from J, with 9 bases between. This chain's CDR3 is CASSQDLRAAKNIQYF. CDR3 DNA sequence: TGTGCCAGCAGCCAAGATCTGCGGGCAGCCAAAAACATTCAGTACTTC.

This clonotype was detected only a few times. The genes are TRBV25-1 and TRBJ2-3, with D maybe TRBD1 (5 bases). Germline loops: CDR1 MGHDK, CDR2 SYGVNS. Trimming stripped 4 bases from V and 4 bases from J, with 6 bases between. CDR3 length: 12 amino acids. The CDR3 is CASSGQPDTQYF. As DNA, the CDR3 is TGTGCCAGCAGTGGACAGCCAGATACGCAGTATTTT.

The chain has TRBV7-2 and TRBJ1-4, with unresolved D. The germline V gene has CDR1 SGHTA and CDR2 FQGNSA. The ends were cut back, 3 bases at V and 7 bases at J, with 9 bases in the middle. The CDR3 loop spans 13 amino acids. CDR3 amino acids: CASSLGTPEKLFF. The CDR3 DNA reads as TGTGCCAGCAGCTTGGGAACACCTGAAAAACTGTTTTTT.

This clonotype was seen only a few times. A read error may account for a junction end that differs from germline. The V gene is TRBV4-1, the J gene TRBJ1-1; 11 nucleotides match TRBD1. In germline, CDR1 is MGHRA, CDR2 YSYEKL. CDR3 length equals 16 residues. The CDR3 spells CASSQDQGTGGASRIF. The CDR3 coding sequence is TGCGCCAGCAGCCAAGATCAAGGGACAGGGGGAGCCTCACGCATCTTT.

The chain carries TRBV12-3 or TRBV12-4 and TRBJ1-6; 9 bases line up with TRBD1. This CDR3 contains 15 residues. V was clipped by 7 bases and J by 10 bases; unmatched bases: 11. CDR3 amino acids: CASKTGGATFSPLHF. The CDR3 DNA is TGTGCCAGCAAAACAGGGGGCGCGACTTTCTCACCCCTCCACTTT.

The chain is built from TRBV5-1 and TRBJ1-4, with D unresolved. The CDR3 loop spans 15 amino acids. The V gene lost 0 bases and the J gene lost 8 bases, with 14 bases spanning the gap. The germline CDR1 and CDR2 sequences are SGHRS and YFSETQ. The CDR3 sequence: CASSLDRTRTEKLFF. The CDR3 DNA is TGCGCCAGCAGCTTGGATAGGACCCGAACCGAAAAACTGTTTTTT.

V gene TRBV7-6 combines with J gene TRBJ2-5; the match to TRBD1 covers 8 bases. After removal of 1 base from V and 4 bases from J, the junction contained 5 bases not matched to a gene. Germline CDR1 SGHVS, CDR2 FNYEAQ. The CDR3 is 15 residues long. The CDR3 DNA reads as TGTGCCAGCAGCTTAGGTGACAGGGGAGTAGAGACCCAGTACTTC. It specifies CASSLGDRGVETQYF.

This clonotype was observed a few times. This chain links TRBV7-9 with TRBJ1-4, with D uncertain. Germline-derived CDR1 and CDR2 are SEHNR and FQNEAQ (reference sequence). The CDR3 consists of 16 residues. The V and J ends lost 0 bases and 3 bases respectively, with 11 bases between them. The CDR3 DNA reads TGTGCCAGCAGCTTAGCAGGTCGGACCTCTAATGAAAAACTGTTTTTT. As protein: CASSLAGRTSNEKLFF.

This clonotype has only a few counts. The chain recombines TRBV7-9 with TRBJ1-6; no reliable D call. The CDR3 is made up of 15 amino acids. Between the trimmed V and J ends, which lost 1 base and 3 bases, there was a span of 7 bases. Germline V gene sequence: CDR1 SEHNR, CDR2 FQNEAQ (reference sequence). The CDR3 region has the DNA TGTGCCAGCAGCTTAGAACCCGACTATAATTCACCCCTCCACTTT. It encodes CASSLEPDYNSPLHF.

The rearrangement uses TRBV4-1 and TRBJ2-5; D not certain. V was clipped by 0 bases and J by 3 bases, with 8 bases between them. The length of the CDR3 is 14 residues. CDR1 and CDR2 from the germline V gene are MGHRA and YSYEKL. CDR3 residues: CASSQDDQKETQYF. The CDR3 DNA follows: TGCGCCAGCAGCCAAGATGACCAGAAAGAGACCCAGTACTTC.

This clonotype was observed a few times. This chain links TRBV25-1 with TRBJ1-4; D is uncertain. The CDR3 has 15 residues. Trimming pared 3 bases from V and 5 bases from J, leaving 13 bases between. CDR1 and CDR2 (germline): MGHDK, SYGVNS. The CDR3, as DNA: TGTGCCAGCAGTGAGGGTCTAGATACCAATGAAAAACTGTTTTTT. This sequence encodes CASSEGLDTNEKLFF.

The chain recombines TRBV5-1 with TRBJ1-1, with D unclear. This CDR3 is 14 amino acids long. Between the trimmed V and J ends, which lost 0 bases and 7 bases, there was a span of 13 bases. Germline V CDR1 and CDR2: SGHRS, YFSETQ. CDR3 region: CASSLEVFGIEAFF. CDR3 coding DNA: TGCGCCAGCAGCTTGGAAGTATTCGGGATTGAAGCTTTCTTT.

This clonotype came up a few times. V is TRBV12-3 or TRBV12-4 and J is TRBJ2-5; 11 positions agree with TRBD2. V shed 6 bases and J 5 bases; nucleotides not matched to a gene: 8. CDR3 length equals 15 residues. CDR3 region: CASSATSGSFETQYF. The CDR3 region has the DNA TGTGCCAGCAGCGCCACTAGCGGGAGCTTCGAGACCCAGTACTTC.

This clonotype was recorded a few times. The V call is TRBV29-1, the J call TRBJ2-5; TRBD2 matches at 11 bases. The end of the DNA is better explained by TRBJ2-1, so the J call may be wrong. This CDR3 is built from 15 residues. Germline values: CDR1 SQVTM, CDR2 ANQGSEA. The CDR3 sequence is CSGSHTSGRANEQFF. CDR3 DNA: TGCAGCGGCTCGCATACTAGCGGGAGAGCCAATGAGCAGTTCTTC.

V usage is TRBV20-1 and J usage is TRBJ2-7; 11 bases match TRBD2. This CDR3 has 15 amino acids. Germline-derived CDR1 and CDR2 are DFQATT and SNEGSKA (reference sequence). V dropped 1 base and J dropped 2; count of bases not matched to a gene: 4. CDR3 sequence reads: CSARVGLAEAYEQYF. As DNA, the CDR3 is TGCAGTGCTAGAGTGGGACTAGCGGAAGCCTACGAGCAGTACTTC.